These T cell receptor beta chains were read from a single sample in a study of shared clonotypes between healthy human individuals. The protocol was immunoSEQ multiplex PCR, while the TCRdb copy is restricted to in-frame clones and leaves out a portion. This repertoire shows over 950,000 clones, around three quarters found once; its top ten account for 0.7% to 0.95%. The specimen was memory CD4+ T cells from PBMCs. Receptors originate from a man aged 18 to 30 in good health. Some clones in this sample may be carry-over from other donors' samples. Both conserved end residues are trimmed from each CDR3.

>TRBV28|13|TRBJ2-5
ASSLGGHGGGTQY
>TRBV7-8|11|TRBJ2-7
ASSLVGVHEQY
>TRBV29-1|11|TRBJ2-3
SVERGGTDTQY
>TRBV10-3|11|TRBJ1-1
AISTGGTTEAF
>TRBV11-2|13|TRBJ2-2
ASSRRGAYTGELF
>TRBV6-1|13|TRBJ2-7
ASSELAGDRYEQY
>TRBV15|12|TRBJ1-2
ATSRDVGGRGHT
>TRBV6-1|13|TRBJ2-2
ASQPGLIRTGELF
>TRBV6-6|12|TRBJ2-7
ASMGGGNTYEQY
>TRBV5-4|15|TRBJ2-1
AAGHSGRTSSYNEQF
>TRBV15|13|TRBJ2-5
ATSKGGTGWETQY
>TRBV5-1|11|TRBJ2-4
ASSWRESDIQY
>TRBV2|11|TRBJ1-2
ASRGQSNYGYT
>TRBV7-8|13|TRBJ1-1
ASSLGWSGNTEAF
>TRBV2|11|TRBJ1-6
ASRLESDSPLH
>TRBV7-2|13|TRBJ1-1
ASSLVGTGGAEAF
>TRBV28|10|TRBJ1-2
ASFDRWDGYT
>TRBV9|13|TRBJ2-1
ASSTLGPRWDEQF
>TRBV7-2|13|TRBJ2-7
ASGPSGTASYEQY
>TRBV15|13|TRBJ1-4
ATSRGTGQLEKLF
>TRBV4-3|14|TRBJ2-2
ASSQEGQGFPGELF
>TRBV4-1|15|TRBJ2-2
ASSRAISREGAGELF
>TRBV11-3|13|TRBJ2-5
ASSLGTSVGETQY
>TRBV5-4|13|TRBJ2-7
ASSLVTGARGEQY
>TRBV28|11|TRBJ2-7
ASSSPHRYEQY
>TRBV6-1|15|TRBJ2-1
ASSEAISSGGYNEQF
>TRBV6-1|11|TRBJ1-2
ASSEGRGMGYT
>TRBV29-1|12|TRBJ2-6
SVEEGSGANVLT
>TRBV14|10|TRBJ1-5
ASSQENQPQH
>TRBV6-6|13|TRBJ2-5
ATCAGLAGQETQY
>TRBV18|11|TRBJ1-5
ASSQERDQPQH
>TRBV6-1|14|TRBJ2-7
ASSEAQLAGVREQY
>TRBV5-4|17|TRBJ2-1
ASSLWGLAGGPSYNEQF
>TRBV28|10|TRBJ1-2
ASSWATYGYT
>TRBV19|13|TRBJ2-2
ASSHPGARTGELF
>TRBV7-3|12|TRBJ2-5
ASSLTRGTGEQY
>TRBV9|13|TRBJ1-5
ASSEGTEPWEPQH
>TRBV14|13|TRBJ1-2
ASSQGISGGYGYT
>TRBV7-2|11|TRBJ2-3
ASSLVGTDTQY
>TRBV11-2|13|TRBJ2-7
ASSLVPSGSYEQY
>TRBV23-1|9|TRBJ2-7
ASSRRYEQY
>TRBV5-1|14|TRBJ1-3
ASSFGNQGSGNTIY
>TRBV7-2|13|TRBJ1-5
ASSPGTAGSQPQH
>TRBV4-1|12|TRBJ1-4
ASSPGQGYEKLF
>TRBV6-1|12|TRBJ1-1
ASSEGTSNTEAF
>TRBV6-4|11|TRBJ1-1
ASSLREGGQAF
>TRBV4-1|11|TRBJ1-1
ASSQGNSIGAF
>TRBV30|9|TRBJ2-3
AWSTRNTQY